These 31 T cell receptor beta chains originate from one sample sequenced in a study of blood T cell repertoires in COVID-19. The method was immunoSEQ multiplex PCR; TCRdb's version includes in-frame clones alone and lacks a portion of them. The sample lists 200,000 to 250,000 clones, approximately 83% occurring once. The sequenced sample consisted of peripheral blood. Source of these receptors: a woman aged 25 to 45 who had recovered from COVID-19.

The chain combines TRBV2 with TRBJ2-1; 9 nucleotides align to TRBD2. The CDR3 runs 16 residues. V was clipped by 3 bases and J by 5 bases; unmatched bases: 8. CDR1 is SNHLY and CDR2 is FYNNEI in the germline V gene. The CDR3 DNA reads TGTGCCAGCAGTGATAGGGCGGGGGGGTATCACAATGAGCAGTTCTTC. Translating gives CASSDRAGGYHNEQFF.

This clone was detected only once. The chain uses TRBV6-6 and TRBJ1-1; maybe TRBD1 (6 bases). Trimming took 5 bases from V and 8 from J, leaving 9 bases between them. The CDR3 runs 11 residues. The germline V gene encodes CDR1 MNHNY and CDR2 SVGAGI (reference sequence). CDR3 nucleotides: TGTGCCAGCAGTCTCGGGACAGAAGCTTTCTTT. It encodes CASSLGTEAFF.

Only one count was recorded for this clone. V gene TRBV7-2 combines with J gene TRBJ2-1; TRBD2 agrees at 13 bases. The germline V gene encodes CDR1 SGHTA and CDR2 FQGNSA. This CDR3 has 16 residues. Trimming took 5 bases from V and 5 from J; bases not matched to a gene: 6. The CDR3 spells CASSTGGLAGHNEQFF. Written as DNA, the CDR3 is TGTGCCAGCAGCACTGGGGGACTAGCGGGGCACAATGAGCAGTTCTTC. Full variable domain (missing parts from reference TRBV7-2 and TRBJ2-1): GAGVSQSPSNKVTEKGKDVELRCDPISGHTALYWYRQSLGQGLEFLIYFQGNSAPDKSGLPSDRFSAERTGGSVSTLTIQRTQQEDSAVYLCASSTGGLAGHNEQFFGPGTRLTVL.

The chain uses TRBV12-3 or TRBV12-4 and TRBJ2-7; 8 bases line up with TRBD1. The CDR3 runs 13 residues. The ends lost 7 bases at V and 3 bases at J; junction bases unmatched: 5. CDR3 DNA sequence: TGTGCCAGCAACCGACAGGGGAACTACGAGCAGTACTTC. Translating gives CASNRQGNYEQYF.

The chain joins TRBV20-1 to TRBJ2-5; TRBD2 matches at 8 bases. The CDR3 totals 11 residues. Germline-derived CDR1 and CDR2 are DFQATT and SNEGSKA (reference sequence). V shed 6 bases and J 7 bases; nucleotides not matched to a gene: 4. CDR3 region: CSAVAGSTQYF. The CDR3 DNA reads TGCAGTGCAGTAGCGGGGTCGACCCAGTACTTC.

V and J are TRBV5-1 and TRBJ1-5; 7 bases align to TRBD1. CDR3 length equals 13 residues. The germline gives CDR1 SGHRS, CDR2 YFSETQ. The J segment lost 5 bases and the V segment lost 7 bases, leaving 6 bases of the junction unmatched. The DNA for the CDR3 is TGCGCCAGCGCCTTAACAGGGGATCAGCCCCAGCATTTT. This sequence encodes CASALTGDQPQHF.

The rearrangement links TRBV4-1 to TRBJ2-3, with TRBD2 matching over 8 bases. V dropped 4 bases and J dropped 1; count of bases not matched to a gene: 1. Per the germline V gene, CDR1 is MGHRA and CDR2 is YSYEKL. The CDR3 contains 14 residues. This CDR3 reads CASSLSGGTDTQYF. The DNA for the CDR3 is TGCGCCAGCAGCCTTAGCGGGGGCACAGATACGCAGTATTTT.

The gene calls are TRBV29-1 and TRBJ2-2; weak D call: TRBD2 (6 bases). The CDR3 totals 11 residues. Deletions cut 4 bases from V and 7 bases from J, with 7 bases between. Germline lookup yields CDR1 SQVTM and CDR2 ANQGSEA. Here the CDR3 reads CSVAGDGELFF. In DNA form, the CDR3 reads TGCAGCGTTGCGGGGGACGGGGAGCTGTTTTTT.

The CDR3 nucleotides read TGTGCCAGTAGTATACAGGTTCATAGCAATCAGCCCCAGCATTTT. This translates into CASSIQVHSNQPQHF. The chain has TRBV19 and TRBJ1-5; D is unresolved. The V and J ends lost 2 bases and 0 bases respectively, with 8 bases between them. Germline lookup yields CDR1 LNHDA and CDR2 SQIVND (reference sequence). This CDR3 spans 15 amino acids.

This rearrangement joins TRBV18 to TRBJ2-4; a weak D match, TRBD2 (5 bases). V gave up 3 bases and J gave up 4 bases, with 16 bases separating them. The CDR3 covers 16 residues. The germline V gene encodes CDR1 KGHSH and CDR2 LQKENI. The DNA of the CDR3 is TGTGCCAGCTCACCCGGGCCAAGTAGGGAGAAAAACATTCAGTACTTC. Translating it yields CASSPGPSREKNIQYF.

This chain joins TRBV19 and TRBJ1-1; D is perhaps TRBD1 (6 bases). Deletions cut 3 bases from V and 0 bases from J, with 17 bases between. CDR1 and CDR2 (germline): LNHDA, SQIVND (reference sequence). The CDR3 covers 17 residues. The CDR3 bases are TGTGCCAGTAGTATCCGGCTCAGGGGATTCATGAACACTGAAGCTTTCTTT. It is translated as CASSIRLRGFMNTEAFF.

The J gene is TRBJ1-5, the V gene TRBV12-3 or TRBV12-4; D is unclear. With 3 bases removed from V and 7 bases from J, the gap between germline ends came to 10 bases. The CDR3 contains 13 residues. The CDR3 nucleotides read TGTGCCAGCAGTTTCCAGCGGGGACAGCCCCAGCATTTT. Residues: CASSFQRGQPQHF.

J is TRBJ2-7 and V is TRBV18, with TRBD1 matching over 9 bases. The CDR3 has 14 amino acids. CDR1 KGHSH and CDR2 LQKENI come from the germline V gene. The trim removed 5 bases at V and 5 bases at J, leaving 7 bases unmatched. CDR3: CASSTTGGGDEQYF. Here the CDR3 DNA reads TGTGCCAGCTCAACAACAGGGGGCGGAGACGAGCAGTACTTC.

The chain links TRBV4-3 to TRBJ1-4; 8 nucleotides align to TRBD1. Germline loops: CDR1 LGHNA, CDR2 YSLEER. The CDR3 loop spans 15 amino acids. V shed 5 bases and J 6 bases; nucleotides not matched to a gene: 8. CDR3 in amino acids: CASSSTGGRDEKLFF. Here the CDR3 DNA reads TGCGCCAGCAGCAGTACAGGGGGGAGAGATGAAAAACTGTTTTTT.

The rearrangement uses TRBV6-6 and TRBJ1-1, with D possibly TRBD1 on 6 matching bases. CDR1 and CDR2 (germline): MNHNY, SVGAGI (reference sequence). With 2 bases removed from V and 9 bases from J, the gap between germline ends came to 10 bases. This CDR3 has 12 amino acids. CDR3 protein: CASSYLQGQAFF. For the CDR3, the DNA is TGTGCCAGCAGTTACCTCCAGGGGCAAGCTTTCTTT.

This clone was counted only a few times. The chain combines TRBV7-9 with TRBJ1-3, with 8 bases matching TRBD1. Germline-derived CDR1 and CDR2 are SEHNR and FQNEAQ (reference sequence). V dropped 7 bases and J dropped 0; count of bases not matched to a gene: 5. The CDR3 is 15 residues long. The CDR3 DNA sequence: TGTGCCAGCAAGACAGGGGCCAGCTCTGGAAACACCATATATTTT. It is translated as CASKTGASSGNTIYF.

This chain joins TRBV6-5 and TRBJ1-1; D is undetermined. The CDR3 totals 13 residues. Between the trimmed V and J ends, which lost 3 bases and 1 base, there was a span of 6 bases. Germline lookup yields CDR1 MNHEY and CDR2 SVGAGI. The CDR3 DNA reads TGTGCCAGCAGTTATTCGAGGAACACTGAAGCTTTCTTT. This translates into CASSYSRNTEAFF.

This clone was seen a handful of times. The same CDR3 is also encoded by other DNA sequences in this sample. The chain couples TRBV6-6 to TRBJ2-2, with D possibly matching TRBD2 (7 bases). This CDR3 region has 13 residues. CDR1 is MNHNY and CDR2 is SVGAGI in the germline V gene (reference sequence). With 8 bases removed from V and 3 bases from J, the gap between germline ends came to 10 bases. CDR3 coding DNA: TGTGCCAGCGGGGGGGCCGACACCGGGGAGCTGTTTTTT. Its translation is CASGGADTGELFF.

This chain links TRBV4-2 with TRBJ2-1, with TRBD1 matching 9 bases. J was trimmed by 3 bases and V by 2 bases; bases with no gene match: 14. Germline-derived CDR1 and CDR2 are LGHNA and YNFKEQ. This CDR3 has 19 amino acids. The CDR3 protein is CASSQSTLLTGGFYNEQFF. The CDR3 DNA reads TGTGCCAGCAGCCAATCTACCCTCCTTACAGGGGGCTTCTACAATGAGCAGTTCTTC.

V gene TRBV4-1 combines with J gene TRBJ2-1; TRBD1 aligns across 12 bases. Germline CDR1 reads MGHRA; CDR2 reads YSYEKL. The CDR3 extends over 15 amino acids. Trimming took 8 bases from V and 7 from J; bases not matched to a gene: 9. Here the CDR3 reads CASRGGDRGPNEQFF. The CDR3 nucleotides are TGCGCCAGCCGCGGGGGGGACAGGGGGCCAAATGAGCAGTTCTTC.

The V gene is TRBV12-3 or TRBV12-4, the J gene TRBJ1-2; D might be TRBD1 (6 bases). V lost 6 bases, J lost 5 bases, and 13 bases lay in between. The CDR3 extends over 13 amino acids. The CDR3 spells CASSQTGLYGYTF. The CDR3 DNA follows: TGTGCCAGCAGCCAAACAGGGCTTTATGGCTACACCTTC.

The V call is TRBV2, the J call TRBJ2-5; 7 bases map to TRBD2. The germline CDR1 and CDR2 sequences are SNHLY and FYNNEI. The CDR3 length is 14 residues. The J segment lost 4 bases and the V segment lost 2 bases, leaving 4 bases of the junction unmatched. The chain's CDR3 is CASSEWTRGETQYF. In DNA form, the CDR3 reads TGTGCCAGCAGTGAATGGACTAGAGGAGAGACCCAGTACTTC. Full variable domain (outside the CDR3, taken from reference TRBV2 and TRBJ2-5): EPEVTQTPSHQVTQMGQEVILRCVPISNHLYFYWYRQILGQKVEFLVSFYNNEISEKSEIFDDQFSVERPDGSNFTLKIRSTKLEDSAMYFCASSEWTRGETQYFGPGTRLLVL.

This chain joins TRBV10-3 and TRBJ2-7; maybe TRBD1 (6 bases). Trimming stripped 11 bases from V and 3 bases from J, with 20 bases between. The CDR3 runs to 14 residues. The germline gives CDR1 ENHRY, CDR2 SYGVKD. CDR3 DNA: TGTGCCGCCGCAGGAGAGGGACAAAACTACGAGCAGTACTTC. Its protein product is CAAAGEGQNYEQYF.

The chain has TRBV7-2 and TRBJ2-5; 7 nucleotides line up with TRBD2. From germline, CDR1 is SGHTA and CDR2 FQGNSA. The CDR3 runs to 16 residues. Trimming took 6 bases from V and 5 from J; bases not matched to a gene: 15. CDR3 sequence reads: CASSSQAREAGETQYF. CDR3 nucleotides: TGTGCCAGCAGTTCGCAGGCCCGTGAAGCGGGGGAGACCCAGTACTTC.

The chain joins TRBV9 to TRBJ1-2, with 9 bases matching TRBD1. The junction had 8 bases not matched to a gene; V was cut back by 4 bases and J by 4 bases. The V gene's germline CDR1 is SGDLS and CDR2 YYNGEE. The CDR3 covers 15 residues. The CDR3 protein is CASSTLTGGGYGYTF. The CDR3 nucleotides read TGTGCCAGCAGCACCTTAACAGGGGGCGGCTATGGCTACACCTTC. Combining the CDR3 with reference TRBV9 and TRBJ1-2 gives the whole variable domain DSGVTQTPKHLITATGQRVTLRCSPRSGDLSVYWYQQSLDQGLQFLIQYYNGEERAKGNILERFSAQQFPDLHSELNLSSLELGDSALYFCASSTLTGGGYGYTFGSGTRLTVV.

This clone was found a few times. For the CDR3, the DNA is TGCGCCAGCAGCCAATCTACCGGGGAGCTGTTTTTT. Translation gives CASSQSTGELFF. The V and J genes are TRBV4-1 and TRBJ2-2; no firm D call. The V end was cut by 2 bases, the J end by 5 bases, with 3 bases between. The CDR3 length is 12 residues. Germline CDR1 MGHRA, CDR2 YSYEKL.

Only one count was recorded for this clone. This chain links TRBV2 with TRBJ1-1; D is undetermined. The CDR3 contains 10 residues. Germline loops: CDR1 SNHLY, CDR2 FYNNEI. V lost 5 bases, J lost 7 bases, and 5 bases lay in between. The CDR3 DNA reads TGTGCCAGCAGTCTTGTTGAAGCTTTCTTT. This sequence encodes CASSLVEAFF. The full variable domain, its missing parts supplied by reference TRBV2 and TRBJ1-1, is EPEVTQTPSHQVTQMGQEVILRCVPISNHLYFYWYRQILGQKVEFLVSFYNNEISEKSEIFDDQFSVERPDGSNFTLKIRSTKLEDSAMYFCASSLVEAFFGQGTRLTVV.

The V and J genes are TRBV27 and TRBJ1-1; a possible D gene is TRBD1 (6 bases). The CDR3 length is 15 residues. The germline V gene encodes CDR1 MNHEY and CDR2 SMNVEV (reference sequence). V dropped 4 bases and J dropped 11 bases, with 23 bases sitting between them. The CDR3 loop reads CASSSVPGGADRAFF. CDR3 nucleotides: TGTGCCAGCAGTTCCGTACCGGGGGGGGCAGATCGGGCTTTCTTT.

The chain combines TRBV21-1 with TRBJ1-3. TRBV21-1 is an annotated pseudogene. CDR3 length equals 19 residues. The CDR3 coding sequence is TGTGCCAGCAGCAAAGATAACGTCGAGGGCTCCTTCTCTGGAAACACCATATATTTT. Its protein is CASSKDNVEGSFSGNTIYF.

Written as DNA, the CDR3 is TGTGCCAGCAGCCCCCAGACTAGCGGGGGGTCCTACTACTTC. It encodes CASSPQTSGGSYYF. The chain combines TRBV6-5 with TRBJ2-7; TRBD2 matches 13 bases. The germline CDR1 and CDR2 sequences are MNHEY and SVGAGI. Trimming at V came to 6 bases and at J to 13 bases, leaving 12 bases not matched to a gene. The CDR3 is made up of 14 amino acids.

The chain joins TRBV6-2 or TRBV6-3 to TRBJ1-2; 7 positions match TRBD1. In germline, CDR1 is MNHEY, CDR2 SVGEGT. CDR3 length: 15 residues. V was clipped by 3 bases and J by 6 bases; unmatched bases: 10. CDR3 bases: TGTGCCAGCAGTTATGGAAGGGGACAGCCCGATGGCTACACCTTC. Protein product: CASSYGRGQPDGYTF.